Listed here is a single T cell receptor beta chain. The clone's antigen remains unknown. No per-base quality is available; no much larger clone lies one base away. The library was made by the immunoSEQ multiplex PCR assay. TCRdb obtained this table from immuneACCESS and retained in-frame rearrangements with V and J assigned. These tables miss some clones; where compared with another copy, unresolved V genes account for less than half of the shortfall, and the remainder is unexplained. The sample table holds 700,000 or so clones, of which 80% to 90% were seen once. The top ten clonotypes cover roughly 0.01% of the sample. This sample is drawn from a study of shared T cell receptors in the human thymus (dated by TCRdb to the early 2020s). Study-wide context: The study examined how self-reactive, shared T-cell receptor alpha chains are generated in the human thymus.

The CDR3 contains 16 residues, cysteine and phenylalanine counted. The CDR3 DNA has 48 bases and is translated from base 1. Unmatched junction bases come to 6, with V trimmed by 4 bases and J by 1 base. Per the germline V gene, SGHDT is the CDR1 and YYEEEE is the CDR2. These data were likewise used in another study, on human thymus T cells. That second publication adds: In Finland, the donors were immunologically healthy infants who were having open corrective cardiac surgery for congenital heart defects. The thymus tissue came from surgical resects taken out during corrective cardiac surgery. V and J gene segment usage appeared biased in both thymic and peripheral blood repertoires. Highly overlapping thymic TCR repertoires among unrelated individuals were reported in the related research. The study described the TCR alpha and beta repertoires in under 10 infant thymus samples and a few matching peripheral blood samples. Donor ages ranging from about 6 to 250 days were recorded, and 5 or 6 male and two female infants were included in the cohort. Thymocytes were mechanically released from the tissue and were stored as pellets of roughly 9-30 million cells at -70 degrees C. A QIAsymphony instrument was used to extract genomic DNA from frozen cell pellets. The immunoSEQ multiplex PCR assay was used to amplify the TCRB and TCRAD loci from a standardized amount of quality-controlled genomic DNA. The V(D)J region was spanned by amplicons of a length sufficient to cover the CDR3 and to identify V and J genes. Amplicon sequencing was performed on an Illumina platform through the commercial immunoSEQ service. Primer bias and sequencing errors were corrected using previously described methods, and TCRAD and TCRB definitions followed the IMGT database. Repertoires were analysed with immunoSEQ Analyzer 3.0 and VDJTools, covering basic statistics, V/J segment usage, diversity estimates, rarefaction and pairwise overlap. Chao1, ChaoE, Efron-Thisted, Shannon and inverse Simpson indices were used to estimate diversity, which was also estimated on datasets down-sampled to the smallest sample. Repertoire overlap was assessed by strict matching of CDR3 nucleotide sequence, V gene and J gene, and clustering was done by Jaccard-based multidimensional scaling. On average, thymus samples yielded about 730,000 unique TCRB clonotypes, whereas blood samples yielded approximately 84,000.

Sequenced material: thymocytes. The chain employs TRBV5-6 and TRBJ2-3, and TRBD1 aligns with 10 junction nucleotides. The clonotype originates from a girl in the first two years of life with a congenital heart defect. Donor details come from another sample of the same person, matched by shared clones. The DNA reads as follows: TGTGCCAGCAGCCCCAGGGACAGGGGAGGCACAGATACGCAGTATTTT. It translates as CASSPRDRGGTDTQYF. The variable domain in full, with residues beyond the CDR3 obtained from the reference TRBV5-6 and TRBJ2-3 genes, is DAGVTQSPTHLIKTRGQQVTLRCSPKSGHDTVSWYQQALGQGPQFIFQYYEEEERQRGNFPDRFSGHQFPNYSSELNVNALLLGDSALYLCASSPRDRGGTDTQYFGPGTRLTVL.